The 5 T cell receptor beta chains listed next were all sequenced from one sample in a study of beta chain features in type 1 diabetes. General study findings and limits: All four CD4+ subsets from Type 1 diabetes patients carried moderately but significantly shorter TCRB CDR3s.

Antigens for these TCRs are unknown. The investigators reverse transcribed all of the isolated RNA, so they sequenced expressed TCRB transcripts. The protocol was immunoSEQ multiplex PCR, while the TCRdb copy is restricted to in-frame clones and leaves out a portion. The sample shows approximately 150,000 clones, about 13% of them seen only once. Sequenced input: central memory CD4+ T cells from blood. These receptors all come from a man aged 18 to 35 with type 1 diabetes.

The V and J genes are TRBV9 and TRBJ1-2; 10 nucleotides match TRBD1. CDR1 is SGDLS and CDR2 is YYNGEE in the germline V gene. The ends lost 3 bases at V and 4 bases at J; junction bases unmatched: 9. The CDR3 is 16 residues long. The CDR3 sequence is CASSALGQGEVYGYTF. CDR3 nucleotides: TGTGCCAGCAGCGCTCTCGGACAGGGGGAGGTCTATGGCTACACCTTC.

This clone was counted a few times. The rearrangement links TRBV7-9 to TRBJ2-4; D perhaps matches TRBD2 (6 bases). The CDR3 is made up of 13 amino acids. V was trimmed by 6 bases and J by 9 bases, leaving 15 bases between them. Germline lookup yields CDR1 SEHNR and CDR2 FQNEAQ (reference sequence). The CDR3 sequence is CASSPPGVGIQYF. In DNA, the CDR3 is TGTGCCAGCAGTCCTCCGGGGGTGGGCATTCAGTACTTC.

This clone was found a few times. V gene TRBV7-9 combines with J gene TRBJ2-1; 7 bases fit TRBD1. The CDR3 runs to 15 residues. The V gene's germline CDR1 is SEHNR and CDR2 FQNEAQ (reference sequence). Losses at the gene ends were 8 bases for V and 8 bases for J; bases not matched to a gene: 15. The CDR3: CASARKGASMDEQFF. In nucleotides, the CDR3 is TGTGCCAGCGCCCGGAAGGGGGCGTCTATGGATGAGCAGTTCTTC.

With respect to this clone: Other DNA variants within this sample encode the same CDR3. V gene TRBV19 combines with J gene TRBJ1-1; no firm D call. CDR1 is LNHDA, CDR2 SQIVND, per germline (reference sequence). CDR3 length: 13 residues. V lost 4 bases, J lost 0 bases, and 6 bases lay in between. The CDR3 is CASSSQVNTEAFF. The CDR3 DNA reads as TGTGCCAGTAGTAGTCAGGTGAACACTGAAGCTTTCTTT.

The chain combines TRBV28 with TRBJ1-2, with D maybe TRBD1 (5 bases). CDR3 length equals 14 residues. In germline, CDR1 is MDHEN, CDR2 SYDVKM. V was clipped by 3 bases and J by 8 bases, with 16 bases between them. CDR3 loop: CASSFPGTPWGYTF. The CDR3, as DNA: TGTGCCAGCAGTTTTCCCGGGACCCCCTGGGGCTACACCTTC.